This entry lists 32 T cell receptor beta chains sequenced from one sample in a study of blood T cell repertoires in COVID-19. TCRdb keeps only in-frame clones here, not all; method: immunoSEQ multiplex PCR. The top ten hold 6.5% to 9.5% of the sample, which has over 150,000 clones, around 82% seen once. The sample was PBMCs or T cells enriched from blood (not recorded which). The receptors originated from a man aged 35-49 years who had recovered from COVID-19.

The chain is built from TRBV19 and TRBJ1-2; TRBD1 aligns across 9 bases. J was trimmed by 4 bases and V by 5 bases; bases with no gene match: 8. The CDR3 runs to 15 residues. Per the germline V gene, CDR1 is LNHDA and CDR2 is SQIVND (reference sequence). In nucleotides, the CDR3 is TGTGCCAGTAGTCGGTTACAGGGGGCCGGCTATGGCTACACCTTC. Its protein is CASSRLQGAGYGYTF.

DNA for the CDR3: TGTGCCAGCAGCACACTACCCGGGACAGTGAGTCGGGCGAGTGATCAGCCCCAGCATTTT. As protein: CASSTLPGTVSRASDQPQHF. The chain uses TRBV21-1 and TRBJ1-5; TRBD1 is taken as the D call from the table, unchecked against the DNA. TRBV21-1 is a pseudogene segment. The CDR3 consists of 20 residues.

The chain has TRBV5-5 and TRBJ1-5, with D unresolved. Per germline, CDR1 SGHKS and CDR2 YYEKEE (reference sequence). This CDR3 comprises 16 residues. V was trimmed by 2 bases and J by 4 bases, leaving 16 bases between them. The CDR3 DNA follows: TGTGCCAGCAGCTTAACGCCGATCGGGGTGAATCAGCCCCAGCATTTT. This codes for CASSLTPIGVNQPQHF.

The chain recombines TRBV7-6 with TRBJ2-2; 9 bases are shared with TRBD1. This CDR3 is built from 16 residues. CDR1 and CDR2 from the germline V gene are SGHVS and FNYEAQ. V lost 0 bases to trimming and J lost 2 bases; unmatched junction nucleotides: 1. CDR3 sequence reads: CASSLAGQGNTGELFF. The CDR3 bases are TGTGCCAGCAGCTTAGCGGGACAGGGTAACACCGGGGAGCTGTTTTTT.

The V call is TRBV6-2 or TRBV6-3, the J call TRBJ2-7, with 12 nucleotides matching TRBD2. The CDR3 is 19 residues long. Germline lookup yields CDR1 MNHEY and CDR2 SVGEGT. Trimming removed 4 bases from V and 2 bases from J; junction bases left unmatched: 15. CDR3 loop: CASSSYGILAGGRTYEQYF. CDR3 bases: TGTGCCAGCAGTTCCTACGGCATTCTAGCGGGGGGGAGGACCTACGAGCAGTACTTC.

The chain employs TRBV19 and TRBJ1-5, with D maybe TRBD1 (6 bases). Germline CDR1 is LNHDA and CDR2 is SQIVND (reference sequence). The CDR3 totals 15 residues. Trimming took 3 bases from V and 8 from J, leaving 17 bases between them. The CDR3 nucleotides read TGTGCCAGTAGTATTGGACAGACATCCACTGAGCCCCAGCATTTT. It yields the protein CASSIGQTSTEPQHF. The full variable domain, completed using reference TRBV19 and TRBJ1-5, is DGGITQSPKYLFRKEGQNVTLSCEQNLNHDAMYWYRQDPGQGLRLIYYSQIVNDFQKGDIAEGYSVSREKKESFPLTVTSAQKNPTAFYLCASSIGQTSTEPQHFGDGTRLSIL.

The chain has TRBV5-1 and TRBJ2-7; tentative D call: TRBD1 (8 bases). CDR3 length: 15 residues. Trimming pared 0 bases from V and 1 base from J, leaving 11 bases between. The germline CDR1 and CDR2 sequences are SGHRS and YFSETQ. DNA for the CDR3: TGCGCCAGCAGCTTGGTACAGGGGGGGTCCTACGAGCAGTACTTC. It encodes CASSLVQGGSYEQYF.

V usage is TRBV5-6 and J usage is TRBJ2-7; TRBD1 matches at 8 bases. V lost 4 bases to trimming and J lost 3 bases; unmatched junction nucleotides: 6. Germline CDR1 and CDR2: SGHDT and YYEEEE. The CDR3 is made up of 14 amino acids. For the CDR3, the DNA is TGTGCCAGCAGCGGCCGGGACAGGTACTACGAGCAGTACTTC. It codes for CASSGRDRYYEQYF.

The chain couples TRBV6-5 to TRBJ2-7, with D possibly matching TRBD1 (5 bases). Trimming took 0 bases from V and 0 from J, leaving 12 bases between them. This CDR3 region has 16 residues. CDR1 is MNHEY and CDR2 is SVGAGI in the germline V gene. This chain's CDR3 is CASSYSAGYISYEQYF. CDR3 sequence (DNA): TGTGCCAGCAGTTACTCAGCAGGGTACATCTCCTACGAGCAGTACTTC.

This clone was observed a single time. The chain recombines TRBV5-8 with TRBJ1-1; D unresolved. The germline gives CDR1 SGHTS, CDR2 YDEGEE. Deletions cut 4 bases from V and 4 bases from J, with 11 bases between. There are 13 residues in the CDR3. The CDR3 DNA follows: TGTGCCAGCAGCGGAGGGTGGGGCACTGAAGCTTTCTTT. Translating it yields CASSGGWGTEAFF.

This clone was picked up a small number of times. In nucleotides, the CDR3 is TGTGCCTGGAGTCATGACACCTCTGGAAACACCATATATTTT. Its translation: CAWSHDTSGNTIYF. The chain carries TRBV30 and TRBJ1-3; D gene ambiguous. V was pared by 2 bases and J by 0 bases, with 8 bases between. The CDR3 runs to 14 residues. Per the germline V gene, CDR1 is GTSNPN and CDR2 is SVGIG (reference sequence).

This chain connects TRBV2 to TRBJ2-3, with D possibly being TRBD1 (5 bases). The CDR3 loop spans 16 amino acids. V gave up 6 bases and J gave up 1 base, with 17 bases separating them. The V gene's germline CDR1 is SNHLY and CDR2 FYNNEI. The CDR3 DNA reads TGTGCCAGCAGGCCAGGGTGGGCTCGAGGCACAGATACGCAGTATTTT. Encoded protein: CASRPGWARGTDTQYF.

V gene TRBV6-6 combines with J gene TRBJ1-5, with D perhaps matching TRBD1 (5 bases). Trimming took 0 bases from V and 15 from J, leaving 18 bases between them. Per germline, CDR1 MNHNY and CDR2 SVGAGI (reference sequence). This CDR3 contains 14 residues. The DNA of the CDR3 is TGTGCCAGCAGTTACTCGAGTTATGGGGCGGCCGGGCATTTT. This gives the protein CASSYSSYGAAGHF.

This chain uses TRBV5-1 with TRBJ2-3; TRBD1 matches at 7 bases. CDR1 and CDR2 from the germline V gene are SGHRS and YFSETQ. Trimming removed 4 bases from V and 0 bases from J; junction bases left unmatched: 8. This CDR3 region has 16 residues. The CDR3 spells CASSTGQTISTDTQYF. CDR3 DNA sequence: TGCGCCAGCAGCACGGGACAGACCATAAGCACAGATACGCAGTATTTT.

The V and J genes are TRBV7-9 and TRBJ1-1; D remains ambiguous. Trimming stripped 5 bases from V and 7 bases from J, with 11 bases between. The germline CDR1 and CDR2 sequences are SEHNR and FQNEAQ (reference sequence). The CDR3 is made up of 12 amino acids. The CDR3 region is CASSPKNSEAFF. The CDR3 DNA sequence: TGTGCCAGCAGCCCTAAGAATAGTGAAGCTTTCTTT.

The chain has TRBV5-7 and TRBJ1-2, with D tentatively TRBD1 (6 bases). TRBV5-7 is filed as an ORF, its function uncertain. Trimming left V 1 base short and J 6 bases short, with 10 bases between. There are 13 residues in the CDR3. Written as DNA, the CDR3 is TGTGCCAGCAGCTTGTTGTCAGGGGATGGCTACACCTTC. Translating it yields CASSLLSGDGYTF.

This chain links TRBV6-5 with TRBJ2-7; weak D call: TRBD2 (7 bases). The V and J ends lost 7 bases and 2 bases respectively, with 15 bases between them. The length of the CDR3 is 14 residues. CDR1 MNHEY and CDR2 SVGAGI come from the germline V gene. The CDR3 is CASKEGGVPYEQYF. The CDR3 DNA reads as TGTGCCAGCAAGGAGGGGGGGGTGCCCTACGAGCAGTACTTC.

This chain uses TRBV5-1 with TRBJ1-3; D is perhaps TRBD1 (6 bases). Looked up from germline, CDR1 is SGHRS and CDR2 is YFSETQ. This CDR3 is built from 14 residues. V lost 4 bases and J 3 bases, leaving 11 bases between the germline ends. The DNA of the CDR3 is TGCGCCAGCAGCAGTACAGGGTTTGGAAACACCATATATTTT. Protein sequence: CASSSTGFGNTIYF.

The genes are TRBV30 and TRBJ1-1, with D tentatively TRBD1 (5 bases). The germline V gene has CDR1 GTSNPN and CDR2 SVGIG (reference sequence). Between the trimmed V and J ends, which lost 0 bases and 3 bases, there was a span of 11 bases. The CDR3 is 14 residues long. The CDR3 DNA reads TGTGCCTGGAGTGTACCTGACAGATACACTGAAGCTTTCTTT. It yields the protein CAWSVPDRYTEAFF. The variable domain in full, completed from reference TRBV30 and TRBJ1-1, reads SQTIHQWPATLVQPVGSPLSLECTVEGTSNPNLYWYRQAAGRGLQLLFYSVGIGQISSEVPQNLSASRPQDRQFILSSKKLLLSDSGFYLCAWSVPDRYTEAFFGQGTRLTVV.

The rearrangement uses TRBV19 and TRBJ1-5; D is unclear. The CDR3 contains 13 residues. Germline CDR1 LNHDA, CDR2 SQIVND (reference sequence). The ends were cut back, 3 bases at V and 7 bases at J, with 10 bases in the middle. The CDR3 DNA reads as TGTGCCAGTAGTATCGCCAGAAACCAGCCCCAGCATTTT. It yields the protein CASSIARNQPQHF.

The chain carries TRBV20-1 and TRBJ1-5; D is undetermined. Between the trimmed V and J ends, which lost 3 bases and 2 bases, there was a span of 11 bases. Germline lookup yields CDR1 DFQATT and CDR2 SNEGSKA (reference sequence). CDR3 length: 14 residues. CDR3 sequence: CSASANMGNQPQHF. The DNA of the CDR3 is TGCAGTGCTAGTGCCAACATGGGCAATCAGCCCCAGCATTTT.

The chain couples TRBV14 to TRBJ1-2; no definite D call. The germline V gene has CDR1 SGHDN and CDR2 FVKESK. Trimming removed 0 bases from V and 5 bases from J, with 13 bases in between. The CDR3 covers 15 residues. As DNA, the CDR3 is TGTGCCAGCAGCCAAGATCTGGGCCCGAAGTATGGCTACACCTTC. Its translation: CASSQDLGPKYGYTF. The full variable domain, with the rest looked up from reference TRBV14 and TRBJ1-2, is EAGVTQFPSHSVIEKGQTVTLRCDPISGHDNLYWYRRVMGKEIKFLLHFVKESKQDESGMPNNRFLAERTGGTYSTLKVQPAELEDSGVYFCASSQDLGPKYGYTFGSGTRLTVV.

The chain joins TRBV4-2 to TRBJ1-1, with unresolved D. This CDR3 is built from 14 residues. The germline V gene encodes CDR1 LGHNA and CDR2 YNFKEQ. V was pared by 1 base and J by 5 bases, with 11 bases between. The CDR3 DNA is TGTGCCAGCAGCCAAGTTTCCTCGGAGACTGAAGCTTTCTTT. It is translated as CASSQVSSETEAFF.

The chain uses TRBV19 and TRBJ1-3, with D hard to call. Germline V gene sequence: CDR1 LNHDA, CDR2 SQIVND (reference sequence). Trimming left V 0 bases short and J 0 bases short, with 6 bases between. The CDR3 spans 15 residues. The CDR3 coding sequence is TGTGCCAGTAGTATAGAGGGAGCCTCTGGAAACACCATATATTTT. Translation: CASSIEGASGNTIYF.

The genes are TRBV2 and TRBJ2-5; maybe TRBD2 (6 bases). CDR3 length equals 13 residues. V shed 4 bases and J shed 4 bases, with 10 bases lying between them. Germline CDR1 SNHLY, CDR2 FYNNEI. CDR3 sequence: CASSAPRGETQYF. DNA for the CDR3: TGTGCCAGCAGTGCCCCGCGGGGAGAGACCCAGTACTTC.

The CDR3, as DNA: TGTGCCAGCAGCGCTATAAAACGGGACAGCTCCTACAATGAGCAGTTCTTC. This sequence encodes CASSAIKRDSSYNEQFF. The V call is TRBV3-1 (or the pseudogene TRBV3-2), the J call TRBJ2-1; 7 nucleotides line up with TRBD1. V shed 5 bases and J 0 bases; nucleotides not matched to a gene: 10. CDR1 is LGHDT, CDR2 YNNKEL, per germline (reference sequence). The CDR3 totals 17 residues.

This sequence joins TRBV5-1 and TRBJ1-1; the D gene is possibly TRBD1 (6 bases). The germline V gene encodes CDR1 SGHRS and CDR2 YFSETQ. This CDR3 is 15 amino acids long. Trimming pared 4 bases from V and 4 bases from J, leaving 17 bases between. CDR3 nucleotides: TGCGCCAGCAGCCCGGGGACAATATGGGGCACTGAAGCTTTCTTT. The encoded protein is CASSPGTIWGTEAFF. Looking up the rest from reference TRBV5-1 and TRBJ1-1 gives the full variable domain: KAGVTQTPRYLIKTRGQQVTLSCSPISGHRSVSWYQQTPGQGLQFLFEYFSETQRNKGNFPGRFSGRQFSNSRSEMNVSTLELGDSALYLCASSPGTIWGTEAFFGQGTRLTVV.

The chain employs TRBV2 and TRBJ2-1; TRBD1 matches 9 bases. V dropped 0 bases and J dropped 5; count of bases not matched to a gene: 5. There are 16 residues in the CDR3. Germline values: CDR1 SNHLY, CDR2 FYNNEI. CDR3 in DNA: TGTGCCAGCAGTGAAGCGCCGGGACAGGGTCACAATGAGCAGTTCTTC. Protein sequence: CASSEAPGQGHNEQFF.

As DNA, the CDR3 is TGCGCCAGCAGCCAACCCTTCCGGGGCCGGGGGACCGGGGAGCTGTTTTTT. Translation: CASSQPFRGRGTGELFF. This chain joins TRBV4-1 and TRBJ2-2; a possible D gene is TRBD2 (6 bases). The germline V gene encodes CDR1 MGHRA and CDR2 YSYEKL. Deletions cut 2 bases from V and 5 bases from J, with 18 bases between. The length of the CDR3 is 17 residues.

The chain recombines TRBV11-2 with TRBJ2-2, with D possibly matching TRBD2 (5 bases). CDR1 and CDR2 (germline): SGHAT, FQNNGV. This CDR3 comprises 15 residues. Trimming pared 5 bases from V and 0 bases from J, leaving 10 bases between. The CDR3 region has the DNA TGTGCCAGCAGCGAGGGCGTAGCGAACACCGGGGAGCTGTTTTTT. This codes for CASSEGVANTGELFF.

The V gene is TRBV4-1, the J gene TRBJ1-3, with D possibly matching TRBD1 (5 bases). The CDR3 contains 20 residues. V dropped 5 bases and J dropped 0 bases, with 26 bases sitting between them. Per germline, CDR1 MGHRA and CDR2 YSYEKL. The CDR3 reads CASSIVKSLYLRGSGNTIYF. In nucleotides, the CDR3 is TGCGCCAGCAGCATCGTTAAGTCGCTGTATCTTAGGGGCTCTGGAAACACCATATATTTT.

The rearrangement joins TRBV28 to TRBJ1-1; D not certain. CDR1 is MDHEN, CDR2 SYDVKM, per germline. V lost 3 bases and J lost 1, with 12 bases in between. The CDR3 has 15 residues. CDR3 bases: TGTGCCAGCAGTTTCTCTATGACGGGGAACACTGAAGCTTTCTTT. Protein sequence: CASSFSMTGNTEAFF.